This TCR beta chain was observed in a study of blood T cell repertoires in COVID-19. Overall study: Whether acute or convalescent, the COVID-19 samples came from the United States, Italy and Spain.

The CDR3 is 23 residues long. Trimming cost V 0 bases and J 5 bases; bases outside gene matches: 26. The germline CDR1 and CDR2 sequences are SGHRS and YFSETQ. The cohort comprised adults aged roughly 18 to 95 years residing in some 24 US areas. Recovery among Cohort 3 donors was established by two negative PCRs, clearance, or symptom resolution. The repertoire was sequenced with immunoSEQ multiplex PCR; TCRdb's copy has only in-frame clones and lacks some. The sample has about 160,000 clones, 80% seen once; the top ten hold under 7%. The clonotype comes from a man aged 40-50 years who had recovered from COVID-19. Sequenced input: PBMCs or T cells enriched from blood (not recorded which). This rearrangement joins TRBV5-1 to TRBJ1-6; 7 bases map to TRBD1. Here the CDR3 DNA reads TGCGCCAGCAGCTTGGCCTTCGGGACAGTTTTCCTGGAAAGGGACGCAAATAATTCACCCCTCCACTTT. It specifies CASSLAFGTVFLERDANNSPLHF.